This T cell receptor (beta chain) came from a study of T cells in localized non-small cell lung cancer. Sequenced by immunoSEQ multiplex PCR; TCRdb stores in-frame clones only, minus some. This sample has some 30,000 clones, with about 90% found just once. CDR1 and CDR2 (germline): MNHEY, SMNVEV (reference sequence). The CDR3 covers 14 residues. Trimming shortened V by 6 bases and J by 7 bases, and 19 bases separated the two germline ends. The chain joins TRBV27 to TRBJ2-7; perhaps TRBD2 as D (7 bases). The sequences come from PBMCs, collected before any cancer treatment. This clonotype was sampled from a man between 35 and 75 years old with stage II lung adenocarcinoma. CDR3 sequence: CASSIRGAPTEQYF. Written as DNA, the CDR3 is TGTGCCAGCAGCATCCGGGGGGCTCCGACGGAGCAGTACTTC.